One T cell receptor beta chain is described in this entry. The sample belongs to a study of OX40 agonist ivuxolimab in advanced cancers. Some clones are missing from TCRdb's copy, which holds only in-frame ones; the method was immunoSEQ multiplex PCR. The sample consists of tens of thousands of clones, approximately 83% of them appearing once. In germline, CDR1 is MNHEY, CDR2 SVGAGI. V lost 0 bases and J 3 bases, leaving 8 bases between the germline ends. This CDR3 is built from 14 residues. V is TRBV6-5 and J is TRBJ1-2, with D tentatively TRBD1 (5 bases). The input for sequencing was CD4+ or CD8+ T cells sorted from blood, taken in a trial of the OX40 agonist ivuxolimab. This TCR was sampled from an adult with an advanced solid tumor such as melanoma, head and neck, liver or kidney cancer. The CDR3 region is CASSYSGRYYGYTF. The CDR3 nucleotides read TGTGCCAGCAGTTACTCGGGGCGGTACTATGGCTACACCTTC.